This TCR beta chain came from a study of early T cells in non-severe SARS-CoV-2 infection listed by TCRdb under 2021. About the study as a whole: Because TCR sequencing was done on bulk RNA from unsorted whole blood, the alpha and beta chains could not be paired.

The study was a case-control design nested within a healthcare worker cohort in London, UK, with weekly nasopharyngeal swab PCR tests and blood sampling. Healthcare workers were recruited during the week of the UK lockdown, between 23 and 31 March 2020, and followed weekly for up to 16 weeks. This clonotype turned up a few times. This receptor's antigen is unknown. The input lacks base qualities; no much larger clone sits a single base away. From the germline V gene, CDR1 is SGHRS and CDR2 is YFSETQ. V sheds 0 bases and J sheds 4 bases, leaving 13 bases between their ends. The CDR3 starts with the cysteine, ends with the phenylalanine, and has 15 residues. Only the CDR3 DNA stays, 45 bases, in frame from base 1. The method was 5' RACE. For sequencing, a NextSeq 500 was employed. The TCR library protocol attached unique molecular identifiers to individual cDNA molecules to correct for sequencing error and PCR bias. Both TCR alpha and beta chains were sequenced, and tight co-correlation was observed between alpha and beta sequence abundances in each sample. As for how the authors treated the data: Decombinator V4 was used to annotate TCR sequences for V gene, J gene and CDR3. Expanded TCRs were defined as changing significantly between any two time points under a Poisson model with p below 0.0001. TCR abundances were normalised to the total number of TCRs sequenced per sample and were expressed as counts per million. MAIT TCRs were defined by TRAV1-2 paired with TRAJ12, TRAJ20 or TRAJ33, and iNKT TCRs by TRAV10 paired with TRAJ18. VDJdb, accessed on 1 November 2021, was searched for TCRs annotated for CMV, EBV and SARS-CoV-2, and TCRs annotated for more than one antigen were excluded. TCRdb cleaned the public reads at Q25 with fastp, built clones with MiXCR and kept in-frame beta chains. Each entry merges the rows of one CDR3 protein and shows their most common DNA and genes. The V and J calls reflect TCRdb's pipeline rather than the authors' work. The sample includes 80,000 to 100,000 distinct CDR3 sequences, with 14% observed a single time. The ten largest clonotypes hold 6.1% of the sample.

The research as a whole found: VDJdb matching was skewed toward anti-spike CD8 responses, so virus-specific expansions were likely underestimated and private and CD4 specificities were missed.

Sequenced input: whole blood. This chain is built from TRBV5-1 and TRBJ1-2; matching of 6 bases hints at TRBD1 as the D gene. The sequence was obtained from an adult who was a healthcare worker with PCR-confirmed SARS-CoV-2 infection or an uninfected control (not recorded which). The DNA reads as follows: TGCGCCAGCAGCTTGGATCAGGGGAGTGGCTATGGCTACACCTTC. This encodes CASSLDQGSGYGYTF.